Each of the 3 T cell receptor beta chains below was sequenced from the same sample in a study of low-dose radiotherapy and immunotherapy resistance in tumors. First-strand cDNA relied on TRAV- and TRBV-specific primers spanning alpha and beta chains. TCRs underwent 15 to 25 PCR cycles of amplification with a constant-region primer and V-primer adapter. TCRdb called the reads again in MiXCR, with one record for every CDR3 protein. The data show tens of thousands of distinct CDR3 sequences, 20% seen once. Sample time point: after trial treatment. This sample's treatment: LDRT plus nivolumab, ipilimumab, low-dose cyclophosphamide and aspirin (RACIN trial). Sequences were derived from PBMCs, sampled after low-dose radiotherapy plus immunotherapy. Receptor source: a female donor with ovarian cancer.

This clonotype was counted ten times or more. The V gene is TRBV6-6, the J gene TRBJ1-1, with D tentatively TRBD1 (6 bases). Per the germline V gene, CDR1 is MNHNY and CDR2 is SVGAGI (reference sequence). The V gene lost 6 bases and the J gene lost 6 bases, with 20 bases spanning the gap. This CDR3 spans 15 amino acids. CDR3 DNA sequence: TGTGCCAGCAGCCCCAGGGGCCCATTACGCGCTGAAGCTTTCTTT. This sequence encodes CASSPRGPLRAEAFF.

For this clonotype: A single base is all that separates this from a far larger clone, so a read error is likely. The chain combines TRBV6-8 with TRBJ1-1; D remains unclear. V was clipped by 5 bases and J by 4 bases, with 14 bases between them. Germline loops: CDR1 MNHGY, CDR2 SAAAGT. The CDR3 is made up of 14 amino acids. The CDR3 DNA reads TGTGCCAGCAGTGGAGAGACTTGGGGCACTGAAGCTTTCTTT. Translating it yields CASSGETWGTEAFF.

With respect to this clonotype: Mismatch with germline at one junction end may stem from a read error. The CDR3 here is CASGLDGAESPLHF. DNA for the CDR3: TGCGCCAGCGGCTTGGATGGGGCAGAATCACCCCTCCACTTT. The rearrangement links TRBV5-1 to TRBJ1-6, with D maybe TRBD1 (5 bases). Germline V gene data show CDR1 as SGHRS and CDR2 as YFSETQ. The CDR3 is 14 residues long.